Listed below are T cell receptor beta chains from one sample, sequenced in a study of esophageal squamous cell carcinoma under preoperative chemotherapy. TCRdb redid the calling of the PCR reads with MiXCR, one entry per CDR3 protein. Of some 30,000 distinct CDR3 sequences detected, 52% appear once; the ten largest clones hold approximately 23%. The specimen was taken from a patient given preoperative chemotherapy. The receptors derive from a human donor with esophageal squamous cell carcinoma. The donor label of this sample is uncertain. CDR3s include the opening cysteine and the closing phenylalanine or tryptophan. D genes are given only for firm matches. The size field is filled for only some rows; it gives once, few, many or a size class.

clone_size	j_call	cdr3_length	d_call	v_call	cdr3_aa	cdr3_nt
-	TRBJ1-1	15	-	TRBV5-5	CASSKNRALNTEAFF	TGTGCCAGCAGCAAAAACAGGGCCCTGAACACTGAAGCTTTCTTT
-	TRBJ2-3	13	-	TRBV12-3/TRBV12-4	CASSNTGSGAQYF	TGTGCCAGCAGTAACACAGGGAGCGGTGCGCAGTATTTT
medium-sized	TRBJ2-5	15	-	TRBV7-2	CASSLARQLGETQYF	TGTGCCAGCAGCTTAGCTAGACAGTTGGGGGAGACCCAGTACTTC
many	TRBJ1-5	13	TRBD1	TRBV12-3/TRBV12-4	CASSRDSNQPQHF	TGTGCCAGCAGTCGGGACAGTAATCAGCCCCAGCATTTT
-	TRBJ2-4	13	TRBD1	TRBV7-3	CVRGLGAKDTQYF	TGTGTCAGGGGGCTCGGGGCCAAAGACACGCAGTACTTC
-	TRBJ2-7	14	-	TRBV4-3	CAGSGGGGTETQYF	TGCGCGGGCAGCGGAGGGGGGGGCACAGAGACGCAGTACTTC
-	TRBJ2-6	15	-	TRBV6-5	CASSYGGKGANVLTF	TGTGCCAGCAGTTACGGGGGAAAAGGGGCCAACGTCCTGACTTTC
-	TRBJ2-7	17	TRBD2	TRBV13	CASSGTSGGASSYEQYF	TGTGCCAGCAGCGGTACTAGCGGGGGGGCCAGTTCCTACGAGCAGTACTTC
few	TRBJ2-7	15	-	TRBV7-2	CASSLGRDWYYEQYF	TGTGCCAGCAGCTTAGGCCGGGACTGGTACTACGAGCAGTACTTC
few	TRBJ2-3	13	-	TRBV7-2	CATGRRPTDTQYF	TGTGCCACCGGGCGTAGACCCACAGATACGCAGTATTTT
-	TRBJ2-7	15	-	TRBV5-4	CASTTGGTPEGEQYF	TGTGCCAGCACTACCGGAGGGACTCCCGAGGGTGAGCAGTACTTC
many	TRBJ2-4	16	TRBD2	TRBV11-2	CASSLDLAGSLLEQYF	TGTGCCAGCAGCTTAGACTTAGCGGGGTCTCTTCTTGAGCAGTACTTC
-	TRBJ2-7	15	-	TRBV7-2	CASSLSGSSSYEQYF	TGTGCCAGCAGCTTATCGGGGTCCAGCTCCTACGAGCAGTACTTC
few	TRBJ2-3	14	TRBD1	TRBV11-3	CASSWTGMGDTQYF	TGTGCCAGCAGCTGGACAGGGATGGGAGATACGCAGTATTTT
-	TRBJ2-3	16	TRBD2	TRBV11-1	CASRASGGGGKDMQYF	TGTGCCAGCCGTGCGTCGGGGGGGGGGGGCAAAGACATGCAGTATTTC
medium-sized	TRBJ2-5	14	-	TRBV7-2	CASCVGRGGETQYF	TGTGCCAGCTGCGTGGGCAGGGGAGGAGAGACCCAGTACTTC
many	TRBJ2-1	16	TRBD2	TRBV6-1	CASSTLGGGTYNEQFF	TGTGCCAGCAGTACCTTGGGCGGGGGAACCTACAATGAGCAGTTCTTC
-	TRBJ2-1	17	-	TRBV11-3	CASSAGAGGRDVDTQYF	TGTGCCAGCAGCGCGGGGGCCGGGGGCCGGGACGTAGATACCCAGTATTTC
many	TRBJ2-5	18	-	TRBV6-4	CASSDPTLEISGEETQYF	TGTGCCAGCAGTGACCCGACCCTCGAAATTTCCGGGGAAGAGACCCAGTACTTC
-	TRBJ2-3	13	-	TRBV6-4	CASSDQPSDTQYF	TGTGCCAGCAGTGACCAACCTTCAGATACGCAGTATTTT
few	TRBJ2-5	17	-	TRBV7-3	CASSLELGGGDGDTQYF	TGTGCCAGTAGCCTCGAACTGGGGGGCGGGGATGGAGATACCCAGTACTTC
few	TRBJ2-5	13	-	TRBV7-9	CASSFSPTETQYF	TGTGCCAGCAGCTTTAGTCCAACGGAGACCCAGTACTTC
-	TRBJ2-5	14	TRBD1	TRBV7-2	CASSLTGNLESWYF	TGTGCCAGCAGCTTGACAGGGAACCTAGAGTCCTGGTACTTC
many	TRBJ2-1	12	-	TRBV6-2/TRBV6-3	CASSSPYNEQFF	TGTGCCAGCAGTTCTCCCTACAATGAGCAGTTCTTC
-	TRBJ2-1	13	-	TRBV6-1	CASTGGGYGEQFF	TGTGCCAGCACAGGTGGAGGGTACGGTGAGCAGTTCTTC
many	TRBJ2-3	15	TRBD2	TRBV11-2	CASSAGTSGGDTQYF	TGTGCCAGCAGCGCCGGGACTAGCGGGGGGGATACGCAGTATTTT
-	TRBJ2-4	14	-	TRBV12-3/TRBV12-4	CGVWWLRAKNTQYF	TGTGGCGTCTGGTGGCTGCGCGCCAAAAACACTCAGTACTTC
many	TRBJ2-5	14	TRBD1	TRBV7-9	CASSQDRARETQYF	TGTGCCAGCAGCCAGGACAGGGCTCGAGAGACCCAGTACTTC
-	TRBJ2-5	15	TRBD1	TRBV7-3	CARGQGGRDTETQYF	TGTGCCAGGGGGCAAGGGGGCCGCGACACAGAGACCCAGTACTTC
few	TRBJ2-1	16	TRBD2	TRBV7-2	CASSLGLAGRGGEQFF	TGTGCCAGCAGCTTAGGACTAGCGGGGCGCGGAGGTGAGCAGTTCTTC
few	TRBJ2-7	13	TRBD1	TRBV4-1	CASSDRVSYEQYF	TGCGCCAGCAGTGACAGGGTCTCCTACGAGCAGTACTTC
-	TRBJ2-5	16	-	TRBV11-2	CASGIPGGPGPDTQYF	TGTGCCAGCGGGATTCCCGGGGGGCCCGGCCCAGATACCCAGTACTTC
-	TRBJ2-1	15	-	TRBV4-2	CASSQEGGFNNEQFF	TGTGCCAGCAGCCAAGAGGGCGGGTTTAACAATGAGCAGTTCTTC
once	TRBJ2-5	11	-	TRBV7-9	CASSPQATQYF	TGTGCCAGCAGCCCCCAAGCGACCCAGTATTTC
-	TRBJ1-1	15	TRBD1	TRBV19	CASSDPGQGNTEAFF	TGTGCCAGTAGCGACCCGGGACAGGGGAACACTGAAGCTTTCTTT
-	TRBJ1-6	15	TRBD1	TRBV5-6	CASSRGGQRNSPLYF	TGTGCCAGCAGCCGGGGGGGACAGCGTAATTCACCCCTCTACTTT
-	TRBJ1-1	13	-	TRBV6-1	CASRRGSNTEAFF	TGTGCCAGCAGGCGGGGTTCTAACACTGAAGCTTTCTTT
-	TRBJ1-1	14	-	TRBV18	CASSPGGENTEAFF	TGTGCCAGCTCACCAGGGGGGGAGAACACTGAAGCTTTCTTT
-	TRBJ2-5	17	TRBD2	TRBV7-2	CASSAGLGGGHKETQYF	TGTGCCAGCAGCGCGGGGCTCGGCGGGGGGCACAAAGAGACGCAGTACTTC
-	TRBJ2-1	16	TRBD2	TRBV11-3	CASSSGLAGGYNEQFF	TGTGCCAGCAGCTCAGGACTAGCGGGAGGTTACAATGAGCAGTTCTTC
many	TRBJ2-3	15	-	TRBV27	CASSFRDPVTDTQYF	TGTGCCAGCAGTTTTAGGGACCCCGTCACAGATACGCAGTATTTT
-	TRBJ2-2	13	-	TRBV7-3	CASGAGSTGEQFF	TGTGCCAGTGGGGCAGGGAGTACCGGGGAGCAGTTTTTT
-	TRBJ2-7	14	TRBD2	TRBV7-9	CASSRAGTSAEQYF	TGTGCCAGCAGCCGGGCCGGGACTAGCGCCGAGCAGTACTTC